These 17 T cell receptor beta chains share one sample of origin, sequenced in a study of shared clonotypes between healthy human individuals. Only in-frame clones appear in the TCRdb table, and some are missing; sequencing was by immunoSEQ multiplex PCR. The table lists under 2.5 million clones, 92% of them singletons, with approximately 0.41% in the top ten. The sample was naive CD4+ T cells from PBMCs. Subset here: CD45RA+ positively selected. These receptors all stem from a man aged 18 to 35 in good health. Some clones in this sample may be carry-over from other donors' samples.

This chain uses TRBV28 with TRBJ2-1; D remains unclear. The germline gives CDR1 MDHEN, CDR2 SYDVKM. The CDR3 runs 12 residues. In nucleotides, the CDR3 is TGTGTTCGACCTTTCGCCCAGATTGAGCAGTTCTTC. Translating it yields CVRPFAQIEQFF.

The chain links TRBV5-6 to TRBJ1-1; D is perhaps TRBD1 (5 bases). With 0 bases removed from V and 8 bases from J, the gap between germline ends came to 8 bases. CDR1 and CDR2 from the germline V gene are SGHDT and YYEEEE. The CDR3 is made up of 12 amino acids. CDR3 DNA: TGTGCCAGCAGCTTGGTTGGGGGGGAAGCTTTCTTT. It codes for CASSLVGGEAFF.

Of note for this clone: This could be a read error, since a much larger clone is one nucleotide away. Other DNA sequences in the same sample also yield this CDR3. The chain has TRBV7-6 and TRBJ1-1; no reliable D call. The V end lost 0 bases, the J end lost 1 base, and 3 bases lay between the germline ends. There are 13 residues in the CDR3. Germline V gene lookup returns CDR1 SGHVS and CDR2 FNYEAQ. The CDR3 nucleotides are TGTGCCAGCAGCTTAGCGGGGAACACTGAAGCTTTCTTT. Residues: CASSLAGNTEAFF. Variable domain in full (rest from reference TRBV7-6 and TRBJ1-1): GAGVSQSPRYKVTKRGQDVALRCDPISGHVSLYWYRQALGQGPEFLTYFNYEAQQDKSGLPNDRFSAERPEGSISTLTIQRTEQRDSAMYRCASSLAGNTEAFFGQGTRLTVV.

Written as DNA, the CDR3 is TGTGCCAGCAGCTCGGGGGCGGGTATGAACACTGAAGCTTTCTTT. It translates to CASSSGAGMNTEAFF. The J gene is TRBJ1-1, the V gene TRBV7-3; possible D gene TRBD1, 6 bases. Trimming took off 4 bases at V and 0 bases at J, with 12 bases between the two ends. Germline values: CDR1 SGHTA, CDR2 FQGTGA. CDR3 size: 15 residues.

This clone was picked up one time. This chain joins TRBV29-1 and TRBJ1-1, with D tentatively TRBD1 (6 bases). V lost 6 bases to trimming and J lost 5 bases, with 16 bases between them. The germline gives CDR1 SQVTM, CDR2 ANQGSEA. The CDR3 spans 13 residues. The CDR3 loop reads CSVTGQGYTEAFF. The CDR3, as DNA: TGCAGCGTGACAGGCCAGGGGTATACTGAAGCTTTCTTT.

Concerning this clone itself: Other nucleotide sequences in the sample specify the same CDR3. The V and J genes are TRBV5-6 and TRBJ1-1, with 8 nucleotides matching TRBD1. Trimming at V came to 0 bases and at J to 4 bases, leaving 5 bases not matched to a gene. The CDR3 spans 15 residues. The germline CDR1 and CDR2 sequences are SGHDT and YYEEEE. This chain's CDR3 is CASSLAGTGPTEAFF. For the CDR3, the DNA is TGTGCCAGCAGCTTGGCCGGGACAGGTCCCACTGAAGCTTTCTTT.

The genes are TRBV6-1 and TRBJ1-2; D gene unclear. The CDR3 totals 14 residues. Germline CDR1 MNHNS, CDR2 SASEGT. V was cut by 3 bases and J by 3 bases, with 11 bases left in between. The CDR3 nucleotides are TGTGCCAGCAGTGAGGGTGCAGGAGACTATGGCTACACCTTC. The encoded protein is CASSEGAGDYGYTF.

V usage is TRBV5-5 and J usage is TRBJ1-2; D is unresolved. Trimming removed 7 bases at V and 8 bases at J, with 21 bases between. Looked up from germline, CDR1 is SGHKS and CDR2 is YYEKEE (reference sequence). The CDR3 sequence is 14 residues long. DNA for the CDR3: TGTGCCAGCTCTCACTCCGGTGCGGGTGGCGGCTACACCTTC. It translates to CASSHSGAGGGYTF. Looking up the rest from reference TRBV5-5 and TRBJ1-2 gives the full variable domain: DAGVTQSPTHLIKTRGQQVTLRCSPISGHKSVSWYQQVLGQGPQFIFQYYEKEERGRGNFPDRFSARQFPNYSSELNVNALLLGDSALYLCASSHSGAGGGYTFGSGTRLTVV.

V is TRBV4-1 and J is TRBJ2-3; 13 bases are shared with TRBD2. CDR3 length: 22 residues. V lost 1 base, J lost 5 bases, and 21 bases stayed unmatched. CDR1 is MGHRA, CDR2 YSYEKL, per germline. CDR3 DNA: TGCGCCAGCAGCCAAGCCGCAGTTAAACTAGCGGGAGGGCAGGTTGCTAGAGATACGCAGTATTTT. This translates into CASSQAAVKLAGGQVARDTQYF.

The genes are TRBV13 and TRBJ2-7; possible D gene TRBD1, 7 bases. V dropped 2 bases and J dropped 5 bases, with 16 bases sitting between them. CDR1 and CDR2 (germline): PRHDT, FYEKMQ (reference sequence). The CDR3 length is 15 residues. The CDR3 DNA is TGTGCCAGCAGCTTATTTCAGGGGGGTAAGAACGAGCAGTACTTC. It yields the protein CASSLFQGGKNEQYF.

This sequence joins TRBV18 and TRBJ2-7, with 7 bases aligning to TRBD2. CDR3 length: 16 amino acids. CDR1 and CDR2 from the germline V gene are KGHSH and LQKENI. V was clipped by 3 bases and J by 5 bases; unmatched bases: 13. Written as DNA, the CDR3 is TGTGCCAGCTCACCGTTGATCAGCGGGGTCTCTAACGAGCAGTACTTC. This codes for CASSPLISGVSNEQYF.

This chain connects TRBV5-1 to TRBJ2-5; 8 positions agree with TRBD1. The CDR3 covers 14 residues. From germline, CDR1 is SGHRS and CDR2 YFSETQ. J was trimmed by 5 bases and V by 4 bases; bases with no gene match: 7. The CDR3: CASSPLTGDETQYF. The DNA for the CDR3 is TGCGCCAGCAGCCCGCTGACAGGGGACGAGACCCAGTACTTC.

The genes are TRBV14 and TRBJ1-4, with a weak D call TRBD1 (5 bases). The germline gives CDR1 SGHDN, CDR2 FVKESK. The CDR3 length is 18 residues. With 1 base removed from V and 10 bases from J, the gap between germline ends came to 25 bases. For the CDR3, the DNA is TGTGCCAGCAGCCAAGCGGGAAGGGGAGAAGTTGAGGGAGGAAAACTGTTTTTT. It encodes CASSQAGRGEVEGGKLFF.

V usage is TRBV29-1 and J usage is TRBJ2-5; 9 bases are a match to TRBD1. V shed 6 bases and J 0 bases; nucleotides not matched to a gene: 5. CDR1 is SQVTM and CDR2 is ANQGSEA in the germline V gene. The CDR3 length is 14 residues. For the CDR3, the DNA is TGCAGCGTCGCAAGGGACAGGGACCAAGAGACCCAGTACTTC. The encoded protein is CSVARDRDQETQYF.

The rearrangement uses TRBV7-6 and TRBJ2-1, with 11 bases identical to TRBD2. The junction had 7 bases not matched to a gene; V was cut back by 5 bases and J by 10 bases. Looked up from germline, CDR1 is SGHVS and CDR2 is FNYEAQ. CDR3 length: 14 residues. The CDR3 loop reads CASSQGLAEREQFF. CDR3 bases: TGTGCCAGCAGCCAGGGACTAGCGGAAAGGGAGCAGTTCTTC.

J is TRBJ2-3 and V is TRBV5-3; TRBD1 might be the D (5 bases). TRBV5-3 counts as an open reading frame of uncertain function. V lost 5 bases, J lost 9 bases, and 10 bases lay in between. This CDR3 is 11 amino acids long. The CDR3 reads CARRAWGTQYF. In nucleotides, the CDR3 is TGTGCCAGAAGGGCTTGGGGCACGCAGTATTTT.

This clone came up a few times. The rearrangement joins TRBV5-5 to TRBJ2-7; 7 bases map to TRBD1. The trim removed 4 bases at V and 2 bases at J, leaving 9 bases unmatched. Germline V gives CDR1 SGHKS, CDR2 YYEKEE (reference sequence). This CDR3 contains 15 residues. CDR3 in amino acids: CASSNTGQLTYEQYF. CDR3 bases: TGTGCCAGCAGCAATACGGGACAGTTGACCTACGAGCAGTACTTC.